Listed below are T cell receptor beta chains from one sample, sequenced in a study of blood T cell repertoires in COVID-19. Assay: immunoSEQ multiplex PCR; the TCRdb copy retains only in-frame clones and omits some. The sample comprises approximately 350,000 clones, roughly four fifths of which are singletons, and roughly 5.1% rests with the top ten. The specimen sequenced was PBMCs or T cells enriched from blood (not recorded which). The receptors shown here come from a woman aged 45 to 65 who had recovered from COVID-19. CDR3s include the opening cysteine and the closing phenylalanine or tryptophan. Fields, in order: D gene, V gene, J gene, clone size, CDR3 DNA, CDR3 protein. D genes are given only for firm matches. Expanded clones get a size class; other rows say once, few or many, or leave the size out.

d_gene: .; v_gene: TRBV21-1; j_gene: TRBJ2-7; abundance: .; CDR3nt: TGTGCCAGCATGTATATGTGGACAGGGGATTACGAGCAGTACTTC; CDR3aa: CASMYMWTGDYEQYF
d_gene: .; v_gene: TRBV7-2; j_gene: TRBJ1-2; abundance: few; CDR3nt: TGTGCCAGCAGCTTAGCACAGGTCGATGGCTACACCTTC; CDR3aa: CASSLAQVDGYTF
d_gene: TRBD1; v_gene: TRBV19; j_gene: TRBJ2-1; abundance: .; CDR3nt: TGTGCCAGTAGTAGACAGGGGAACGTTTACAATGAGCAGTTCTTC; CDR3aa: CASSRQGNVYNEQFF
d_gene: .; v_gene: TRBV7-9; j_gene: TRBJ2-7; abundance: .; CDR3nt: TGTGCCAGCAGCTTGAACAGAGAGCAGTACTTC; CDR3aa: CASSLNREQYF
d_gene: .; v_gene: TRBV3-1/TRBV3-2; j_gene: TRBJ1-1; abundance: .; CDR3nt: TGTGCCAGCAGCTTTTACCGACAGTCGAACACTGAAGCTTTCTTT; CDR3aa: CASSFYRQSNTEAFF
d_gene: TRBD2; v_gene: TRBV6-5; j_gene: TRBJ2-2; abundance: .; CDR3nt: TGTGCCAGCAGTTTCGGACTAGCGGGAGGTACCGGGGAGCTGTTTTTT; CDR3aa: CASSFGLAGGTGELFF
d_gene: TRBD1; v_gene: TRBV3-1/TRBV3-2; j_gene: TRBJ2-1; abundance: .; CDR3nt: TGTGCCAGCAGCCAAGATTACCCAGGGGGCGCAATTTTGCTCTTC; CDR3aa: CASSQDYPGGAILLF
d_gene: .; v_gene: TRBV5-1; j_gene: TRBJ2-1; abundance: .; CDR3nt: TGCGCCAGCAACTCGGACTCCCTCTCCTACAATGAGCAGTTCTTC; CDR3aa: CASNSDSLSYNEQFF
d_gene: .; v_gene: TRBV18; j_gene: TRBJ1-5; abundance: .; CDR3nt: TGTGCCAGCTCACCAAACGGGGATCAGCCCCAGCATTTT; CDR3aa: CASSPNGDQPQHF
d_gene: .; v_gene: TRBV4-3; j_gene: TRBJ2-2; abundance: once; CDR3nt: TGCGCCAGCAGCCAAGATGGCGGGTATACCGGGGAGCTGTTTTTT; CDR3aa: CASSQDGGYTGELFF
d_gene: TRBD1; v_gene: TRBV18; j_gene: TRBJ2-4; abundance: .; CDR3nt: TGTGCCAGCTCACCACCAGGGGGCGAAAACATTCAGTACTTC; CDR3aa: CASSPPGGENIQYF
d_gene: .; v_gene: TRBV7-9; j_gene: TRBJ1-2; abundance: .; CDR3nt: TGTGCCAGCAGCTTGTGGGGCCCCCAGGGCTACTATGGCTACACCTTC; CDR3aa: CASSLWGPQGYYGYTF
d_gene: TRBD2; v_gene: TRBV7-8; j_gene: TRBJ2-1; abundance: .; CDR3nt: TGTGCCAGCAGCCGCAGAGAGGGGACTAGAGGGTTCTTC; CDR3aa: CASSRREGTRGFF
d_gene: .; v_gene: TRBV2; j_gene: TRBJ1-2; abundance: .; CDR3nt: TGTGCCAGCAGTGCGGGGAACCTCGACTATGGCTACACCTTC; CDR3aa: CASSAGNLDYGYTF
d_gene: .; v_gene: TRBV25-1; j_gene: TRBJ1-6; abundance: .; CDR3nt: TGTGCCAGCAGTGTACAGGGACCTAATTCACCCCTCCACTTT; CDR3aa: CASSVQGPNSPLHF
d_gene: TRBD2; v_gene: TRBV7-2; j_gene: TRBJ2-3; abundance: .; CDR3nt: TGTGCCAGCAGCTTAGAGGGAGGGTACACAGATACGCAGTATTTT; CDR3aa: CASSLEGGYTDTQYF
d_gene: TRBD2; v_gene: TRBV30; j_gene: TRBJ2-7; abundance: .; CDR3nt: TGTGCCTGGAGTGTAGGAGCGTTGGCACTAGCGGGATCCTACGAGCAGTACTTC; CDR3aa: CAWSVGALALAGSYEQYF
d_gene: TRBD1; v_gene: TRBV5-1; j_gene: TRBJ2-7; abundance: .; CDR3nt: TGCGCCAGCAGCTTGTCCCAGGGGGCTTTCCACGAGCAGTACTTC; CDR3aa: CASSLSQGAFHEQYF
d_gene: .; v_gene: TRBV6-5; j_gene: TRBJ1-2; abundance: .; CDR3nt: TGTGCCAGTTTGGACAGCTCATATGGCTACACCTTC; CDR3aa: CASLDSSYGYTF
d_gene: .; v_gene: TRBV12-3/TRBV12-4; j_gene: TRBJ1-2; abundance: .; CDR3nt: TGTGCCAGCAGGCAAACAGGGTACTACACCTTC; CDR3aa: CASRQTGYYTF
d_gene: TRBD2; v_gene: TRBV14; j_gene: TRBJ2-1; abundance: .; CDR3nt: TGTGCCAGCAGCCAAGGACGGGGACTACCAGGGCAGTTCTTC; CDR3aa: CASSQGRGLPGQFF
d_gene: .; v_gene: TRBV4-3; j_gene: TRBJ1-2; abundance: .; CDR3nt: TGCGCCAGCAGCCAAGAGCCGCTAGGAGCCCTCGTCCCTCAAAATGGCTACACCTTC; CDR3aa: CASSQEPLGALVPQNGYTF
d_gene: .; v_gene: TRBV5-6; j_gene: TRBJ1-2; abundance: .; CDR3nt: TGTGCCAGCAGCCCGGGGCCAGGGGCTAACTATGGCTACACCTTC; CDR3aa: CASSPGPGANYGYTF
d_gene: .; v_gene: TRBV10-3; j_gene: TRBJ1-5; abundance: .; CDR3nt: TGTGCCATCAGTGAGTCTCGGGGTTCAGGGGGCAATCAGCCCCAGCATTTT; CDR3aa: CAISESRGSGGNQPQHF
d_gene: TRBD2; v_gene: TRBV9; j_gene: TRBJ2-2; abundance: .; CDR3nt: TGTGCCAGCAGCCCCCTGACTAGCGCGAACACCGGGGAGCTGTTTTTT; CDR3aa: CASSPLTSANTGELFF
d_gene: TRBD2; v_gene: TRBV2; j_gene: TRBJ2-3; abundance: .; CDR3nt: TGTGCCAGCAGTCTAGGGGCTAGCGGTGATACGCAGTATTTT; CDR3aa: CASSLGASGDTQYF
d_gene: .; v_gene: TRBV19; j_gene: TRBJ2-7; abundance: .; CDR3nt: TGTGCCAGCCGAGCCGTCAACTCCTACGAGCAGTACTTC; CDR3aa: CASRAVNSYEQYF
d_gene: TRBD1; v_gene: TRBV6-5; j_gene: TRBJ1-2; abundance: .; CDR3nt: TGTGCCAGCAGTCCTGACCCCGACAGGGTCAATGGCTACACCTTC; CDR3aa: CASSPDPDRVNGYTF
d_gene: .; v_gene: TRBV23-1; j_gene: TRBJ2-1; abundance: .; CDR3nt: TGCGCCAGCAGTCAGGCGAGACAGTCCTCCGTGGAGCATGAGCAGTTCTTC; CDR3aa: CASSQARQSSVEHEQFF
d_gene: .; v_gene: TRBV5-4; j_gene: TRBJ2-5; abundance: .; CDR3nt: TGTGCCAGCAGCCCAGGACAGTTTAGGTCCGAGGAGACCCAGTACTTC; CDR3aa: CASSPGQFRSEETQYF
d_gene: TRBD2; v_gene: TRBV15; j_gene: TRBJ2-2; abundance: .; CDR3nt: TGTGCCACCAGCCAAGGACTAGCGGGCCTGACCGGGGAGCTGTTTTTT; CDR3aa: CATSQGLAGLTGELFF
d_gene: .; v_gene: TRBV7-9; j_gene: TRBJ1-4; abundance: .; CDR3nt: TGTGCCAGCAGCTTAATTCCCCTGGCAGAAAAACTGTTTTTT; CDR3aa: CASSLIPLAEKLFF
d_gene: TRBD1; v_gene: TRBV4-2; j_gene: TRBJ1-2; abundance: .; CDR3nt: TGTGCCAGCAGCCAAGAGCCGGGACAGGGGGTCGGCTACACCTTC; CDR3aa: CASSQEPGQGVGYTF
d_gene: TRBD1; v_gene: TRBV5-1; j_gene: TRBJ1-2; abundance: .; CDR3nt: TGCGCCAGCAGCTCGACAGGGCTCTATGGCTACACCTTC; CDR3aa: CASSSTGLYGYTF
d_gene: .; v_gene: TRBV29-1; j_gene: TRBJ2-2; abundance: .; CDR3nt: TGCAGCGTTTCAAAGGAGGCGAACACCGGGGAGCTGTTTTTT; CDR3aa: CSVSKEANTGELFF
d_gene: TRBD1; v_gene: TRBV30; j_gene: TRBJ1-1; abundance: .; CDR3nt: TGTGCCTTAAACCCGGGACAGCTCAACACTGAAGCTTTCTTT; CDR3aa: CALNPGQLNTEAFF
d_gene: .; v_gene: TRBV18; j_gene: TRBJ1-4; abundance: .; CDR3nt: TGTGCCAGCTCACTCTCCAGGGGCGAAAAACTGTTTTTT; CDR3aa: CASSLSRGEKLFF
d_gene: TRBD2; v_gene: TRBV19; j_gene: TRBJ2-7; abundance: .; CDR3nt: TGTGCCAGTAGTCAAATGGGGGGGGTCGAGCAGTACTTC; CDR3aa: CASSQMGGVEQYF
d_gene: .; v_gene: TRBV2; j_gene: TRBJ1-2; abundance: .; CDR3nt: TGTGCCAGCACAGGGATGAGAACTAACTATGGCTACACCTTC; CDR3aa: CASTGMRTNYGYTF
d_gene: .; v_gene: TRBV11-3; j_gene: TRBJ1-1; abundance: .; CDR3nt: TGTGCCAGCAGCTTAGATCCCGGGGTTAGCACTGAAGCTTTCTTT; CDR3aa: CASSLDPGVSTEAFF
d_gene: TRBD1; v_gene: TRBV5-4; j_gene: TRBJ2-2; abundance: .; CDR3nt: TGTGCCAGCAGCCGTGTGGGGACAGCCAACACCGGGGAGCTGTTTTTT; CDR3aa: CASSRVGTANTGELFF
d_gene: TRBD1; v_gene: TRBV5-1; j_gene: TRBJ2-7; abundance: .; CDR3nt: TGCGCCAGCAGCCCGGGACAGGGGAGGAGGTACGAGCAGTACTTC; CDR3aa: CASSPGQGRRYEQYF
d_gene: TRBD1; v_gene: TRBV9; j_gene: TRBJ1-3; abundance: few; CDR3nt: TGTGCCAGCAGCGCGCGACAGGGGAAGGAAAACACCATATATTTT; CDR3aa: CASSARQGKENTIYF
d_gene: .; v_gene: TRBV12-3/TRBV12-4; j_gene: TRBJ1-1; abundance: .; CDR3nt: TGTGCCAGCAGTTTAGTCTGGAACACTGAAGCTTTCTTT; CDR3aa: CASSLVWNTEAFF
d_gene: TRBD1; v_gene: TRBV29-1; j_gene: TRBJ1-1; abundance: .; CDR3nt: TGCAGCGTGAGGACAGGGGCGAACACTGAAGCTTTCTTT; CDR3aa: CSVRTGANTEAFF
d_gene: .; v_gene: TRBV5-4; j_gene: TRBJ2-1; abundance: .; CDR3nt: TGTGCCAGCAGCTTGGGAGGCAGGGGAGGGGTCAATGAGCAGTTCTTC; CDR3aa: CASSLGGRGGVNEQFF
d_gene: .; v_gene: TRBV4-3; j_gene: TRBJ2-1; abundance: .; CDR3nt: TGCGCCAGCAGCCACAGCGGTCCACCTTTCAATGAGCAGTTCTTC; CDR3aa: CASSHSGPPFNEQFF
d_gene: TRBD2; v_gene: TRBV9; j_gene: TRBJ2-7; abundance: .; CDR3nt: TGTGCCAGCAGCGTAGGACTAGCGGGAGGCTCTAACGAGCAGTACTTC; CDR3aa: CASSVGLAGGSNEQYF
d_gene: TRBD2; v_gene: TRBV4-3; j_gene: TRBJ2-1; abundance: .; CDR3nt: TGCGCCAGCAGCCAAGATCGCCTAGCGGACTACAATGAGCAGTTCTTC; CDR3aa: CASSQDRLADYNEQFF
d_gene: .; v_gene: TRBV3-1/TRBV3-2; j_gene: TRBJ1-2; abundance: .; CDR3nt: TGTGCCAGCAGCCCTCGCTGGGCCTATGGCTACACCTTC; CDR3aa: CASSPRWAYGYTF
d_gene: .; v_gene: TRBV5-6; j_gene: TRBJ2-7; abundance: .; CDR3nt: TGTGCCAGCAGCTTGAGTAGCACCTCCTACGAGCAGTACTTC; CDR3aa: CASSLSSTSYEQYF
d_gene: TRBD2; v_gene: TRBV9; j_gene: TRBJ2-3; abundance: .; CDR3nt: TGTGCCAGCAGCCCGACTAGCGGTAGCACAGATACGCAGTATTTT; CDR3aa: CASSPTSGSTDTQYF
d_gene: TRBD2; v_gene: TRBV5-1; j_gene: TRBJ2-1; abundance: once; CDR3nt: TGCGCCAGCAGCTTCGGGACTAGCGGGGGTTGGACCTACAATGAGCAGTTCTTC; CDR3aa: CASSFGTSGGWTYNEQFF
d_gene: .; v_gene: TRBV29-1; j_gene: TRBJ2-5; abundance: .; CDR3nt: TGCAGCGCCCTACCAGGGTGGGAAGAGACCCAGTACTTC; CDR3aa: CSALPGWEETQYF
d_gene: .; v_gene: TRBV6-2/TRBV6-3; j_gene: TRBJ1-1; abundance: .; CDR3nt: TGTGCCAGCAGCAGAACAGGGTTGAGGGATGAAGCTTTCTTT; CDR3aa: CASSRTGLRDEAFF
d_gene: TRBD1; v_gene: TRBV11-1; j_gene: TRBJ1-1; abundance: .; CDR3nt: TGTGCCAGCAGCTATACAGGGGACACTGAAGCTTTCTTT; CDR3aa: CASSYTGDTEAFF